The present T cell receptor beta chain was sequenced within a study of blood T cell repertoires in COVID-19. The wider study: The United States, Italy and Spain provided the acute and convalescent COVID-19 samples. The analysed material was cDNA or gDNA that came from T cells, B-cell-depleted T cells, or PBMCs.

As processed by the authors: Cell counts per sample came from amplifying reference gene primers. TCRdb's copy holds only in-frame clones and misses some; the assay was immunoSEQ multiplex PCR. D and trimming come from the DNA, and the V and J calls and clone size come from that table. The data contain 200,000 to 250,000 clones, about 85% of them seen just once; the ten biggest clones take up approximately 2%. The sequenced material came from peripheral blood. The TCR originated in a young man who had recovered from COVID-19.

The CDR3: CSVDGGEGTQYF. The CDR3 nucleotides read TGCAGCGTTGATGGAGGGGAAGGGACCCAGTACTTC. This chain connects TRBV29-1 to TRBJ2-5, with D tentatively TRBD2 (6 bases). This CDR3 contains 12 residues. The V gene lost 3 bases and the J gene lost 7 bases, with 12 bases spanning the gap. Germline CDR1 SQVTM, CDR2 ANQGSEA.